The 6 T cell receptor beta chains given below trace back to one sample, sequenced in a study of T cell repertoires in cytomegalovirus infection. Each CDR3 protein gets one entry after TCRdb re-called the reads with MiXCR. The table has 230,000 or so distinct CDR3 sequences, approximately 15% seen once. Material for sequencing was CD8+ T cells from PBMCs. All receptors come from a human donor in good health (CMV status not recorded). Some clones in this sample may be carry-over from other donors' samples.

V usage is TRBV4-1 and J usage is TRBJ1-5; TRBD1 might be the D (6 bases). V was trimmed by 1 base and J by 5 bases, leaving 18 bases between them. The germline V gene encodes CDR1 MGHRA and CDR2 YSYEKL. There are 17 residues in the CDR3. The CDR3 DNA follows: TGCGCCAGCAGCCAAGGGCAACCGGGACATGGTCATCAGCCCCAGCATTTT. This encodes CASSQGQPGHGHQPQHF.

This clonotype occurred many times. V gene TRBV7-2 combines with J gene TRBJ2-7; no firm D call. This CDR3 contains 14 residues. The ends were cut back, 0 bases at V and 2 bases at J, with 8 bases in the middle. Germline-derived CDR1 and CDR2 are SGHTA and FQGNSA. The CDR3 region has the DNA TGTGCCAGCAGCTTAGCCGACGGACCCTACGAGCAGTACTTC. Residues: CASSLADGPYEQYF.

In its sample, this clonotype was seen a few times. The V and J genes are TRBV7-9 and TRBJ2-3; TRBD2 aligns across 8 bases. V gave up 5 bases and J gave up 4 bases; unmatched junction bases: 14. Germline V lookup: CDR1 SEHNR, CDR2 FQNEAQ (reference sequence). The CDR3 is made up of 17 amino acids. CDR3 DNA sequence: TGTGCCAGCAGCGGTGGCCCCCGGACGGGAGGGCCAGATACGCAGTATTTT. Translated: CASSGGPRTGGPDTQYF. The full variable domain, in which reference TRBV7-9 and TRBJ2-3 provide the parts outside the CDR3, is DTGVSQNPRHKITKRGQNVTFRCDPISEHNRLYWYRQTLGQGPEFLTYFQNEAQLEKSRLLSDRFSAERPKGSFSTLEIQRTEQGDSAMYLCASSGGPRTGGPDTQYFGPGTRLTVL.

This clonotype has at least ten counts. The chain has TRBV12-3 or TRBV12-4 and TRBJ2-5; D is ambiguous. Trimming stripped 7 bases from V and 5 bases from J, with 14 bases between. This CDR3 is built from 13 residues. Here the CDR3 reads CASNFPGAETQYF. The CDR3 DNA sequence: TGTGCCAGCAATTTTCCGGGTGCGGAGACCCAGTACTTC.

V is TRBV12-3 or TRBV12-4 and J is TRBJ2-7; the match to TRBD2 covers 10 bases. The CDR3 is made up of 14 amino acids. V was clipped by 5 bases and J by 6 bases; unmatched bases: 7. The CDR3 DNA reads as TGTGCCAGCAGTCGGACTAGCGGTGTCACCGAGCAGTACTTC. The encoded protein is CASSRTSGVTEQYF.

The chain is built from TRBV2 and TRBJ2-7; D remains unclear. The germline V and J ends were trimmed by 7 bases and 2 bases, with 18 bases remaining between them. Per germline, CDR1 SNHLY and CDR2 FYNNEI. This CDR3 contains 15 residues. The CDR3 is CASMDPWLSPYEQYF. The CDR3 DNA reads as TGTGCCAGCATGGACCCCTGGTTGAGTCCCTACGAGCAGTACTTC.